This T cell receptor beta chain derives from a study of CD8+ T cells in alopecia areata. Study as a whole: Treated patients were dosed with oral tofacitinib, taking 5 to 10 mg twice daily.

Germline values: CDR1 SGHNT, CDR2 YYREEE (reference sequence). V lost 1 base to trimming and J lost 5 bases; unmatched junction nucleotides: 13. The CDR3 is made up of 17 amino acids. RNA was isolated and reverse transcribed to cDNA, the sequencing template. This table comes from immunoSEQ multiplex PCR, and its TCRdb copy is limited to in-frame clones, with some not included. The data hold about 120,000 clones, with approximately 55% observed a single time. Treatment in this sample: oral pan-JAK inhibitor, 5-10 mg twice daily. Sequencing was performed on CD4+ T cells sorted from blood, taken at week 24, from a patient treated with tofacitinib. The TCR sequence derives from a human donor with alopecia areata. The J gene is TRBJ2-5, the V gene TRBV5-4; TRBD2 aligns across 8 bases. The chain's CDR3 is CASSLCGTSLLCETQYF. The CDR3 DNA is TGTGCCAGCAGCTTGTGCGGGACTAGTCTCCTTTGTGAGACCCAGTACTTC. Filled out from reference TRBV5-4 and TRBJ2-5, the complete variable domain reads ETGVTQSPTHLIKTRGQQVTLRCSSQSGHNTVSWYQQALGQGPQFIFQYYREEENGRGNFPPRFSGLQFPNYSSELNVNALELDDSALYLCASSLCGTSLLCETQYFGPGTRLLVL.